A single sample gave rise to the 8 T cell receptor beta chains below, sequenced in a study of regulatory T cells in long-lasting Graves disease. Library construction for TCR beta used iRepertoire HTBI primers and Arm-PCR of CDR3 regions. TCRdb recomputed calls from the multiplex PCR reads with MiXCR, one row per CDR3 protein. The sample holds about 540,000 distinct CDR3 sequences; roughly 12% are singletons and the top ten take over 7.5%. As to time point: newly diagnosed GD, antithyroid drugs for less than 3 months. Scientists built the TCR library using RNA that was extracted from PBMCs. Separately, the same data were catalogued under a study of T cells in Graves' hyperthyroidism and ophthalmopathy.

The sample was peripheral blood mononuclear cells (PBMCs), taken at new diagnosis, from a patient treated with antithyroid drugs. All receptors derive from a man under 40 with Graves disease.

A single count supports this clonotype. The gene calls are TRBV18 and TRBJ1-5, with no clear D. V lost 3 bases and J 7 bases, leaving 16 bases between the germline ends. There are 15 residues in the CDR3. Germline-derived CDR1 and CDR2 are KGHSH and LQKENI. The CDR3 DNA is TGTGCCAGCTCACCGGTTGGGGATCTCCGACAGCCCCAGCATTTT. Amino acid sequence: CASSPVGDLRQPQHF.

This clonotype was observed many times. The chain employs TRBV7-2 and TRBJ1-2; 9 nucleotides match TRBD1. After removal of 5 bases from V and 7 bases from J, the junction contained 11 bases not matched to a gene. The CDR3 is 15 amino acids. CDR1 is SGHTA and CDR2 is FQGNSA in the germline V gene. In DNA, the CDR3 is TGTGCCAGCAGCGTGACAGGGGGAGTAGGTGGTGGCTACACCTTC. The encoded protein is CASSVTGGVGGGYTF.

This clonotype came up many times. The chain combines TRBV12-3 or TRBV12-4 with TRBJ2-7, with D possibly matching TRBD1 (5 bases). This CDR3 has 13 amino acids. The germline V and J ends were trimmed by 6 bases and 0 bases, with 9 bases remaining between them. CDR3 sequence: CASRAGPSYEQYF. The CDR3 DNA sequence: TGTGCCAGCAGGGCAGGGCCCTCCTACGAGCAGTACTTC.

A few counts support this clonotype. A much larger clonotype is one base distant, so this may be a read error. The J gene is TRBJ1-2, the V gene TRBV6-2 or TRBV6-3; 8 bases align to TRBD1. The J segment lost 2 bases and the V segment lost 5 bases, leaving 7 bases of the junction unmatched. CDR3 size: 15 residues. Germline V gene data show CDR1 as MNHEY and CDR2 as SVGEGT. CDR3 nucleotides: TGTGCCAGCAGTCCCTCGAGACAGGGGAACTATGGCTACACCTTC. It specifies CASSPSRQGNYGYTF.

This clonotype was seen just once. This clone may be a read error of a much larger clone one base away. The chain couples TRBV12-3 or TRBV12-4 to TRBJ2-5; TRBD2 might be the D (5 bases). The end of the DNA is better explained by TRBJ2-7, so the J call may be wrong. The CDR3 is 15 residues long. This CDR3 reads CASSHGTLTTYEQYF. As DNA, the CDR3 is TGTGCCAGCAGTCACGGCACTCTGACTACCTACGAGCAGTACTTC.

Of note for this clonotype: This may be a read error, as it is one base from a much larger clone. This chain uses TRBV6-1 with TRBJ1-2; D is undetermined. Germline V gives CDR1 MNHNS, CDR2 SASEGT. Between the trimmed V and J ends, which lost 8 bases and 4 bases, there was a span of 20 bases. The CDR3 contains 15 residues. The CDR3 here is CASSKAQLWSYGYTF. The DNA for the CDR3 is TGTGCCAGCTCAAAGGCACAATTGTGGTCCTATGGCTACACCTTC.

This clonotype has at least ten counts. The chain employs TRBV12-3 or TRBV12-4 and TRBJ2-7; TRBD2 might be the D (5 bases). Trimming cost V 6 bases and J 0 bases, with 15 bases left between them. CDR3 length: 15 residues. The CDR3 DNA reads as TGTGCCAGCAGGCTCGGTGGGAGTGGCTCCTACGAGCAGTACTTC. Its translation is CASRLGGSGSYEQYF.

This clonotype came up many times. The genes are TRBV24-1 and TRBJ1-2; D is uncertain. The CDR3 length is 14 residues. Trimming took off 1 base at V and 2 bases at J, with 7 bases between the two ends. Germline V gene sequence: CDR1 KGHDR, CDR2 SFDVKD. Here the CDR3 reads CATSDFRANYGYTF. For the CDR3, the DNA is TGTGCCACCAGTGATTTTAGGGCGAACTATGGCTACACCTTC.